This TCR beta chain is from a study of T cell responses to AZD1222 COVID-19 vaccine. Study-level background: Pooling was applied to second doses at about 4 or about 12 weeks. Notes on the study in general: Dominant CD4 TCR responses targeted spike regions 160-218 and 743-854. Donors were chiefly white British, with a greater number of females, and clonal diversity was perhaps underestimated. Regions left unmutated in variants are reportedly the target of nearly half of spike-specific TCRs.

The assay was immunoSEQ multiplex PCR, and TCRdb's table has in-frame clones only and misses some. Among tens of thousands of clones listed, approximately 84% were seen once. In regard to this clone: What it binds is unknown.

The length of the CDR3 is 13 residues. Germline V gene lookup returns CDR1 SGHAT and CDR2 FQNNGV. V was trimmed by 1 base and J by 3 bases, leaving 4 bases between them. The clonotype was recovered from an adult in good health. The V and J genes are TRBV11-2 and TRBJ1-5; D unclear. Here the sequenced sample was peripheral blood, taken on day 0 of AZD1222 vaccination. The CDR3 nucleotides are TGTGCCAGCAGCTTAGTCAACAATCAGCCCCAGCATTTT. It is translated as CASSLVNNQPQHF. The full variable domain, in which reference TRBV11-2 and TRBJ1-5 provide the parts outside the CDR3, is EAGVAQSPRYKIIEKRQSVAFWCNPISGHATLYWYQQILGQGPKLLIQFQNNGVVDDSQLPKDRFSAERLKGVDSTLKIQPAKLEDSAVYLCASSLVNNQPQHFGDGTRLSIL.